Each of the 11 T cell receptor beta chains below was sequenced from the same sample in a study of blood T cells in healthy people across ages. The authors ran a second PCR of 7 to 11 cycles using a sample-barcoded 5' primer and a J-beta primer mix. TCRdb re-derived calls from the 5' RACE reads in MiXCR, one entry per CDR3 protein. The sample carries 1.6 million or so distinct CDR3 sequences, about 35% recorded once. Sequencing was carried out using blood. These receptors were obtained from a woman younger than 45 in good health.

The genes are TRBV7-2 and TRBJ1-2; tentatively, D is TRBD1 (5 bases). This CDR3 has 16 amino acids. The V gene's germline CDR1 is SGHTA and CDR2 FQGNSA. Trimming took 1 base from V and 0 from J, leaving 12 bases between them. The CDR3 is CASSLDGRGANYGYTF. CDR3 sequence (DNA): TGTGCCAGCAGCTTAGATGGAAGGGGAGCTAACTATGGCTACACCTTC.

The chain links TRBV4-2 to TRBJ2-6; D gene uncertain. V was pared by 8 bases and J by 4 bases, with 9 bases between. The CDR3 extends over 13 amino acids. Germline lookup yields CDR1 LGHNA and CDR2 YNFKEQ. This chain's CDR3 is CASDGGGANVLTF. The CDR3 DNA is TGTGCCAGCGACGGCGGAGGGGCCAACGTCCTGACTTTC.

As for this clonotype: This may stem from a read error, because a much larger clone lies one nucleotide away. This likely comes from a read error, as the CDR3 has no conserved phenylalanine or tryptophan at its end. The CDR3 reads CASSQGGYSNQPQHC. CDR3 DNA: TGTGCCAGCAGCCAAGGGGGGTATAGCAATCAGCCCCAGCATTGT. The chain carries TRBV3-1 and TRBJ1-5, with a weak D call TRBD1 (5 bases). The CDR3 runs 15 residues. With 1 base removed from V and 0 bases from J, the gap between germline ends came to 7 bases. Germline V CDR1 and CDR2: LGHDT, YNNKEL (reference sequence).

The chain carries TRBV25-1 and TRBJ2-1, with 12 bases that match TRBD2. Germline values: CDR1 MGHDK, CDR2 SYGVNS. J was trimmed by 5 bases and V by 1 base; bases with no gene match: 12. This CDR3 contains 19 residues. CDR3 residues: CASSESVVGLAGGNNEQFF. The CDR3 DNA sequence: TGTGCCAGCAGTGAATCGGTCGTCGGGCTAGCGGGGGGGAACAATGAGCAGTTCTTC.

V is TRBV2 and J is TRBJ1-6; D remains unclear. CDR1 SNHLY and CDR2 FYNNEI come from the germline V gene. The CDR3 extends over 11 amino acids. V was trimmed by 3 bases and J by 14 bases, leaving 8 bases between them. CDR3 bases: TGTGCCAGCAGTGATGACATTTCCCTCCACTTT. This encodes CASSDDISLHF.

The chain carries TRBV28 and TRBJ1-6; no firm D call. The CDR3 runs to 13 residues. Germline V gene sequence: CDR1 MDHEN, CDR2 SYDVKM. V lost 3 bases, J lost 12 bases, and 12 bases lay in between. CDR3 protein: CASSLTFLLPLHF. The CDR3 DNA follows: TGTGCCAGCAGTTTGACCTTCCTGTTACCCCTCCACTTT.

This clonotype has only a few counts. The chain recombines TRBV14 with TRBJ2-1; D uncertain. V lost 0 bases, J lost 13 bases, and 10 bases lay in between. This CDR3 has 12 residues. Looked up from germline, CDR1 is SGHDN and CDR2 is FVKESK. DNA of the CDR3: TGTGCCAGCAGCCAAGATCGGACGATACAGTTCTTC. It translates to CASSQDRTIQFF.

The V call is TRBV27, the J call TRBJ1-1; 8 bases fit TRBD1. Germline CDR1 and CDR2: MNHEY and SMNVEV (reference sequence). The CDR3 extends over 12 amino acids. The CDR3 here is CATGDGNTEAFF. The CDR3 nucleotides are TGTGCGACAGGGGATGGGAACACTGAAGCTTTCTTT.

This clonotype appeared a few times. The V gene is TRBV4-1, the J gene TRBJ1-4; D remains unclear. V shed 4 bases and J shed 4 bases, with 10 bases lying between them. Germline V gene sequence: CDR1 MGHRA, CDR2 YSYEKL. The CDR3 extends over 14 amino acids. CDR3 protein: CASSLHPGNEKLFF. CDR3 sequence (DNA): TGCGCCAGCAGCCTCCATCCGGGTAATGAAAAACTGTTTTTT.

This clonotype is a singleton in its sample. The chain employs TRBV5-8 and TRBJ2-2; TRBD2 is a possible D gene (7 bases). Looked up from germline, CDR1 is SGHTS and CDR2 is YDEGEE. The CDR3 has 18 residues. V shed 2 bases and J shed 2 bases, with 19 bases lying between them. DNA of the CDR3: TGTGCCAGCAGCTTAGGGGGGGGAAGAGGAGTCAACACCGGGGAGCTGTTTTTT. Translated, it gives CASSLGGGRGVNTGELFF.

This clonotype occurred a few times. This chain uses TRBV4-1 with TRBJ2-7, with 10 bases aligning to TRBD2. V shed 0 bases and J 4 bases; nucleotides not matched to a gene: 21. This CDR3 region has 21 residues. CDR1 is MGHRA and CDR2 is YSYEKL in the germline V gene. CDR3 loop: CASSQDHSGGPYSSLFYEQYF. Written as DNA, the CDR3 is TGCGCCAGCAGCCAAGATCATAGCGGGGGGCCCTATTCCTCCCTCTTTTACGAGCAGTACTTC.